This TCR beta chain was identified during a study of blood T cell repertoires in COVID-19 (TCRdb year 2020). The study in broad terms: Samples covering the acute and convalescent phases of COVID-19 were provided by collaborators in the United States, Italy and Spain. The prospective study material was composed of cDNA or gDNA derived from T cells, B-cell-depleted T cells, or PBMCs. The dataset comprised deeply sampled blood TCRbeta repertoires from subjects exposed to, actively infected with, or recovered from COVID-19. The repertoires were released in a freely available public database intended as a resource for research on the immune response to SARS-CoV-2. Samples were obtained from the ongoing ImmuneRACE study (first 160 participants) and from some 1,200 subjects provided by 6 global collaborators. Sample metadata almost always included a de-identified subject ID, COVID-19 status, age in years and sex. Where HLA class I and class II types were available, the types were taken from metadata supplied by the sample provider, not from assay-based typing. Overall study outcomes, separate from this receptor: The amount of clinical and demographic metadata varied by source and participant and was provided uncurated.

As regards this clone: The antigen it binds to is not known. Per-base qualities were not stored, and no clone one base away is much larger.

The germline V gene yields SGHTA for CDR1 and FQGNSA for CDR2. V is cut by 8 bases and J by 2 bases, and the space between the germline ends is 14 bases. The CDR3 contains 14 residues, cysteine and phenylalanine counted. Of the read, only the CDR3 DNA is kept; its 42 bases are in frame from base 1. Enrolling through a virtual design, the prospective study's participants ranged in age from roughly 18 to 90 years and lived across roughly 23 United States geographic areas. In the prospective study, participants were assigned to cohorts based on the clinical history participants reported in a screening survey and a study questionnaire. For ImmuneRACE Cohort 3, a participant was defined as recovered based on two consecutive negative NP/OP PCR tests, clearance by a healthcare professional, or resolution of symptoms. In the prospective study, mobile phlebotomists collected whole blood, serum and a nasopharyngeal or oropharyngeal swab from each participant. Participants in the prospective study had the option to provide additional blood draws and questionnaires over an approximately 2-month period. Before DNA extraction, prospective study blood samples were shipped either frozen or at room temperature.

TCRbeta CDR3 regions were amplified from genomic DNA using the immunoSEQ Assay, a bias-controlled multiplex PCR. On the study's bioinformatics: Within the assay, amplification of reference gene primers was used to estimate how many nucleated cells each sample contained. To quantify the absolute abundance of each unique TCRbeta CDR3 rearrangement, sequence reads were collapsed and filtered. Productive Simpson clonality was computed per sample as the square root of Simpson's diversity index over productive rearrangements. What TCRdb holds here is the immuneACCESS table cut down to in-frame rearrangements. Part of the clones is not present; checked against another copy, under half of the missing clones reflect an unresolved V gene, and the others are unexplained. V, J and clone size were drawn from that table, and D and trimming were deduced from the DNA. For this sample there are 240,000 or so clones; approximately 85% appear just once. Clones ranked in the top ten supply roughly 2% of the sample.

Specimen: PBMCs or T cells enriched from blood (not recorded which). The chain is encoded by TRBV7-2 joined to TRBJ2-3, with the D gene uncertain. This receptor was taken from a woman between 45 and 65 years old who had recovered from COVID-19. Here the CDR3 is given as CASLEINYTDTQYF. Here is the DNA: TGTGCCAGCCTTGAGATAAACTACACAGATACGCAGTATTTT. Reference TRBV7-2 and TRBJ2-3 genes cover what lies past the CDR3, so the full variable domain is GAGVSQSPSNKVTEKGKDVELRCDPISGHTALYWYRQSLGQGLEFLIYFQGNSAPDKSGLPSDRFSAERTGGSVSTLTIQRTQQEDSAVYLCASLEINYTDTQYFGPGTRLTVL.